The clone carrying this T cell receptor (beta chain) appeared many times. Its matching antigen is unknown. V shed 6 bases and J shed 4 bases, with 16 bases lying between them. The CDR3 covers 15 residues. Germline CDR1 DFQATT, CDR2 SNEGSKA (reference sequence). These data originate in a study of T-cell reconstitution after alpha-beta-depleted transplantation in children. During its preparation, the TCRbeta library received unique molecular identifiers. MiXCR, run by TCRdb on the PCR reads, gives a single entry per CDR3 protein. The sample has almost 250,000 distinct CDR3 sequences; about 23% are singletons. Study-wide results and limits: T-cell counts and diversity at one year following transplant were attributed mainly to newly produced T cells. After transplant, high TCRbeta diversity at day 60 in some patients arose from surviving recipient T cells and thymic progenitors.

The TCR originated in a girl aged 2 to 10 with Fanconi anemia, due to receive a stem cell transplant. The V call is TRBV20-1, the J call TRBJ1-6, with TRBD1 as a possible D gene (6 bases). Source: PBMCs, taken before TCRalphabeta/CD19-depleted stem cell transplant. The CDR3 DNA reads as TGCAGTGCCCCGAGAGACAGGACGTATAATTCACCCCTCCACTTT. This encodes CSAPRDRTYNSPLHF.